This TCR beta chain was identified in a study of control samples from healthy donors and cancer patients. The method was immunoSEQ multiplex PCR; TCRdb's version includes in-frame clones alone and lacks a portion of them. The sample lists 150,000 to 200,000 clones; around 90% were seen once. This CDR3 is built from 13 residues. Germline values: CDR1 SGDLS, CDR2 YYNGEE. Trimming removed 0 bases at V and 6 bases at J, with 7 bases between. The specimen sequenced was blood. The J gene is TRBJ2-1, the V gene TRBV9; TRBD1 or TRBD2 may be the D gene (5 bases each). This sequence originates from a man between 18 and 29 years old in good health. The CDR3 nucleotides read TGTGCCAGCAGCGTAGCTGGGGGCAATGAGCAGTTCTTC. Encoded protein: CASSVAGGNEQFF.